This T cell receptor (beta chain) was observed in a study of shared clonotypes between healthy human individuals. On the study more broadly: Participating donors consisted of two women and a few men aged 18 to 49. Every donor yielded three CD4 naive, three CD4 memory, two CD8 naive and one CD8 memory plate.

Naivety among CD8 cells was defined by CD45RO negativity and positive CCR7 selection, thereby excluding terminally differentiated effector memory CD45RA+ cells. All donors were Caucasian adults living in Nashville, Tennessee. TCRdb's table, derived via immunoSEQ multiplex PCR, lists solely in-frame clones and lacks some. This table has around 1,900,000 clones, approximately 92% appearing once. The receptor comes from a young man in good health. Some clones in this sample may be carry-over from other donors' samples. Sequenced: naive CD8+ T cells from PBMCs.

The CDR3 region is CASSLDSGTPSSYNEQFF. Written as DNA, the CDR3 is TGTGCCAGCAGCTTAGATTCCGGGACTCCGAGCTCCTACAATGAGCAGTTCTTC. The chain employs TRBV7-2 and TRBJ2-1; a possible D gene is TRBD2 (6 bases). Trimming cost V 1 base and J 0 bases, with 16 bases left between them. Germline values: CDR1 SGHTA, CDR2 FQGNSA. The CDR3 sequence is 18 residues long. The variable domain in full, with the rest retrieved from reference TRBV7-2 and TRBJ2-1, is GAGVSQSPSNKVTEKGKDVELRCDPISGHTALYWYRQSLGQGLEFLIYFQGNSAPDKSGLPSDRFSAERTGGSVSTLTIQRTQQEDSAVYLCASSLDSGTPSSYNEQFFGPGTRLTVL.